Below, 13 T cell receptor beta chains from the same sample are listed, as sequenced in a study of blood T cell repertoires in COVID-19. Clones were read by immunoSEQ multiplex PCR, and TCRdb kept only the in-frame ones, dropping some. The data contain about 220,000 clones, 70% to 85% of them seen just once; the ten biggest clones take up about 3.2%. The sample comprised PBMCs or T cells enriched from blood (not recorded which). These TCRs come from a woman aged 55-70 years who had recovered from COVID-19.

This rearrangement joins TRBV5-1 to TRBJ2-2; no clear D. Germline V gene sequence: CDR1 SGHRS, CDR2 YFSETQ. The CDR3 has 15 amino acids. The ends were cut back, 1 base at V and 4 bases at J, with 11 bases in the middle. The CDR3 nucleotides read TGCGCCAGCAGCTTGTTAGTAGCCCCCACCGGGGAGCTGTTTTTT. Its protein is CASSLLVAPTGELFF.

V is TRBV11-2 and J is TRBJ1-3, with D possibly TRBD1 on 5 matching bases. Germline CDR1 reads SGHAT; CDR2 reads FQNNGV. Trimming took 1 base from V and 4 from J, leaving 14 bases between them. The CDR3 runs to 16 residues. CDR3 in amino acids: CASSLVLQGGGNTIYF. The CDR3 DNA follows: TGTGCCAGCAGCTTAGTTCTCCAGGGCGGAGGAAACACCATATATTTT.

V and J are TRBV5-1 and TRBJ2-7, with D tentatively TRBD1 (5 bases). The CDR3 contains 15 residues. In germline, CDR1 is SGHRS, CDR2 YFSETQ. Trimming took 0 bases from V and 3 from J, leaving 13 bases between them. DNA for the CDR3: TGCGCCAGCAGCTTGGGGGCAGGGCGGCTCTACGAGCAGTACTTC. Protein product: CASSLGAGRLYEQYF.

This clone was seen only a few times. V gene TRBV19 combines with J gene TRBJ1-2; D ambiguous. Germline values: CDR1 LNHDA, CDR2 SQIVND (reference sequence). The CDR3 is made up of 14 amino acids. Trimming took 3 bases from V and 4 from J, leaving 12 bases between them. The CDR3 loop is CASSIPQPLYGYTF. CDR3 sequence (DNA): TGTGCCAGTAGTATCCCACAGCCGCTCTATGGCTACACCTTC.

The chain recombines TRBV21-1 with TRBJ2-7; TRBD1 is the table's D call and was not checked against the DNA. TRBV21-1 is tagged as a pseudogene. The CDR3 covers 17 residues. This CDR3 is CASSTSRRGLVRYEQYF. The CDR3 DNA is TGTGCCAGCAGCACTTCTCGTAGGGGGCTGGTTCGCTACGAGCAGTACTTC.

The V gene is TRBV18, the J gene TRBJ1-4; D gene ambiguous. The CDR3 loop spans 14 amino acids. From germline, CDR1 is KGHSH and CDR2 LQKENI. V lost 5 bases and J 0 bases, leaving 7 bases between the germline ends. The CDR3 sequence is CASSIAATNEKLFF. The CDR3 region has the DNA TGTGCCAGCTCAATCGCGGCAACTAATGAAAAACTGTTTTTT.

The gene calls are TRBV19 and TRBJ2-5; 9 bases are shared with TRBD1. Trimming at V came to 6 bases and at J to 6 bases, leaving 8 bases not matched to a gene. The germline gives CDR1 LNHDA, CDR2 SQIVND (reference sequence). CDR3 length: 14 residues. CDR3: CASRPGQGVKTQYF. DNA of the CDR3: TGTGCCAGTAGGCCGGGACAGGGTGTAAAGACCCAGTACTTC.

The J gene is TRBJ2-3, the V gene TRBV27; D possibly corresponds to TRBD2 (5 bases). The CDR3 runs to 16 residues. Germline CDR1 reads MNHEY; CDR2 reads SMNVEV (reference sequence). The V end lost 1 base, the J end lost 3 bases, and 14 bases lay between the germline ends. CDR3 loop: CASSLFGWEQTDTQYF. As DNA, the CDR3 is TGTGCCAGCAGTTTATTTGGGTGGGAGCAGACAGATACGCAGTATTTT.

This chain connects TRBV19 to TRBJ1-1; tentatively, D is TRBD1 (6 bases). Germline assignment: CDR1 LNHDA and CDR2 SQIVND (reference sequence). Trimming stripped 9 bases from V and 7 bases from J, with 18 bases between. CDR3 length: 13 residues. The CDR3 DNA reads TGTGCCAGCCACCCGGGACATTGGGATGAAGCTTTCTTT. This codes for CASHPGHWDEAFF.

The V gene is TRBV11-2, the J gene TRBJ2-3, with D possibly being TRBD2 (6 bases). The CDR3 consists of 18 residues. Trimming stripped 2 bases from V and 2 bases from J, with 20 bases between. CDR1 is SGHAT, CDR2 FQNNGV, per germline. Written as DNA, the CDR3 is TGTGCCAGCAGCTTAAGACCCGGAGGTAGCGGAAACACAGATACGCAGTATTTT. Protein product: CASSLRPGGSGNTDTQYF.

CDR3 sequence reads: CASSLITGTGGASSTDTQYF. The CDR3 region has the DNA TGCGCCAGCAGCTTAATTACCGGGACAGGGGGCGCTTCTAGCACAGATACGCAGTATTTT. The V and J genes are TRBV5-1 and TRBJ2-3; 12 bases fit TRBD1. In germline, CDR1 is SGHRS, CDR2 YFSETQ. V dropped 2 bases and J dropped 0; count of bases not matched to a gene: 13. The CDR3 sequence is 20 residues long.

The chain combines TRBV25-1 with TRBJ2-3; 7 nucleotides align to TRBD1. Germline V gene data show CDR1 as MGHDK and CDR2 as SYGVNS. The CDR3 spans 16 residues. V was pared by 3 bases and J by 9 bases, with 15 bases of the junction left unmatched. The CDR3 coding sequence is TGTGCCAGCAGTGATGTAGGCAGGGGGAACCAGGGGACGCAGTATTTT. Residues: CASSDVGRGNQGTQYF.

The chain carries TRBV19 and TRBJ1-5; possibly TRBD1 for D (6 bases). Germline V lookup: CDR1 LNHDA, CDR2 SQIVND (reference sequence). The CDR3 runs to 14 residues. V lost 7 bases and J 6 bases, leaving 16 bases between the germline ends. The CDR3 DNA follows: TGTGCCAGTACTGCTGACAGGATGGCTCAGCCCCAGCATTTT. Protein sequence: CASTADRMAQPQHF.